This TCR beta chain was identified in a study of neoadjuvant anti-PD-1 for oral cavity cancer (dated by TCRdb to about 2021). The study in broad terms: Patients mostly received three to four biweekly doses of nivolumab at 3 mg/kg before curative-intent surgical resection. For patients who did not progress, a fourth nivolumab dose was given around day 43, followed by definitive surgical resection on days 50-56. Under RECIST 1.1, a patient counted as a responder if showing complete response, partial response or stable disease, and as a non-responder if showing progression. The parent correlative cohort had about 11 patients and a response rate of roughly 32%. What the research found in general, with its limitations: After neoadjuvant nivolumab, non-responders showed significantly higher T cell clonality (Gini index) in PBMCs than responders did. The TCR analyses had only three patients in each response group, and the authors called for validation in larger cohorts. Higher pretreatment blood Treg/Th17 ratios correlated with higher pretreatment blood TCRbeta clonality and lower post-treatment tumor TCRbeta clonality.

CDR1 SEHNR and CDR2 FQNEAQ were looked up in the germline V gene (reference sequence). Between the V and J ends, shortened by 5 bases and 2 bases respectively, the junction contains 15 bases. Including cysteine and phenylalanine, the CDR3 has 16 amino acids. Only the CDR3 DNA is retained, 48 bases long and in frame from the first base. This clone was found a few times. No cognate antigen has been identified for it. Base quality data are lacking; no much larger clone is found one base away. The intended sense of this specimen's time point label: before neoadjuvant nivolumab. The patients had newly diagnosed stage II-IVA oral cavity squamous cell carcinoma and had not received any prior systemic or radiation treatment. The cohort consisted of patients with HPV-negative, locally advanced oral cavity squamous cell carcinoma. No culture maintenance or expansion was done, as the peripheral blood mononuclear cells went straight to analysis. The samples were obtained from a longitudinal correlative study of a single-arm phase II trial testing neoadjuvant nivolumab in oral cavity squamous cell carcinoma. Subject-matched pre- and post-treatment PBMCs and tumors from three responders and three non-responders were subjected to genomic DNA-based TCRbeta sequencing. Peripheral blood mononuclear cells were collected before nivolumab treatment and were collected again after treatment, at the time of surgery. The Maxwell RSC DNA from Cells kit was used to isolate genomic DNA from PBMCs.

PBMC libraries used mostly about 0.5 ug of input genomic DNA for deep sequencing, with six replicates per sample. Following the manufacturer's instructions, the team built TCRbeta libraries using the immunoSEQ hsTCRbeta kit. The finished libraries were brought together in one pool at approximately 3 nM, which was then read using an Illumina NovaSeq 6000 S4 flow cell. In the paper's pipeline: Raw data preprocessing and quality control were performed with the immunoSEQ Analyzer. The analysis was limited to productive rearrangements, and each clonotype was defined by a unique CDR3 amino acid sequence. Using the R package tcR, the researchers computed the Gini-Simpson index as their estimate of repertoire clonality. Student's t test was used to compare Gini indices, and Pearson correlation was used to assess associations with tumor size change. TCRdb carries this immuneACCESS record with in-frame sequences only. Its versions omit some clonotypes, under half of them owing to an unresolved V gene in the studies checked, with the rest unexplained. The V and J calls and clone size come from that table; D and trimming were worked out from the DNA. The sample table shows 11,000 to 15,000 clones, and around two thirds are seen once. Around 3.1% of the sample goes to the ten largest clones.

This receptor was obtained from a person between 35 and 79 years old with oral cavity squamous cell carcinoma. Sample: PBMCs, taken before nivolumab (anti-PD-1) treatment. The chain uses TRBV7-9 and TRBJ2-2; the D region possibly corresponds to TRBD1 (6 bases align). The CDR3 loop reads CASSPHPQGNTGELFF. The nucleotides are TGTGCCAGCAGCCCCCATCCACAGGGAAACACCGGGGAGCTGTTTTTT.